Following are 3 T cell receptor beta chains from one sample sequenced in a study of PD-L1 blockade in urothelial cancer. TCRdb's table, derived via immunoSEQ multiplex PCR, lists solely in-frame clones and lacks some. The data hold fewer than 50,000 clones, with about 90% observed a single time. Time point described: peripheral blood 6 weeks after treatment start. Material: PBMCs, obtained around atezolizumab (anti-PD-L1) treatment. These receptors were collected from an older man with urothelial cancer.

This rearrangement joins TRBV7-2 to TRBJ2-7; 12 bases fit TRBD2. The V gene end was trimmed by 3 bases and the J gene end by 1 base; junction bases not matched to a gene: 7. The length of the CDR3 is 17 residues. CDR1 and CDR2 from the germline V gene are SGHTA and FQGNSA. CDR3 loop: CASSFPRLAGASYEQYF. CDR3 sequence (DNA): TGTGCCAGCAGCTTCCCAAGACTAGCGGGAGCTTCCTACGAGCAGTACTTC.

This sequence joins TRBV28 and TRBJ2-7, with 7 bases matching TRBD1. Germline lookup yields CDR1 MDHEN and CDR2 SYDVKM. The CDR3 sequence is 17 residues long. Trimming at V came to 2 bases and at J to 0 bases, leaving 10 bases not matched to a gene. The DNA of the CDR3 is TGTGCCAGCAGTTTACTTCCAGGACAGGTGAGCTCCTACGAGCAGTACTTC. Its translation: CASSLLPGQVSSYEQYF.

This chain uses TRBV4-1 with TRBJ1-5, with a tentative D call TRBD1 (6 bases). Germline CDR1 reads MGHRA; CDR2 reads YSYEKL. V was clipped by 0 bases and J by 6 bases, with 9 bases between them. The CDR3 has 14 amino acids. This CDR3 is CASSQETRGQPQHF. The CDR3 bases are TGCGCCAGCAGCCAAGAAACCAGGGGTCAGCCCCAGCATTTT.